The clone carrying this TCR beta chain was counted once. Its antigen is undetermined. These data belong to a study of T cell responses to AZD1222 COVID-19 vaccine. Study results and limitations: Donors were chiefly white British, with a greater number of females, and clonal diversity was perhaps underestimated. Sampled repertoires all dated from after the peak T cell response. Seropositive AZD1222 recipients at baseline numbered only 6 or 7.

The protocol was immunoSEQ multiplex PCR, while the TCRdb copy is restricted to in-frame clones and leaves out a portion. Of 150,000 to 200,000 clones listed, about nine tenths are singletons. Germline V CDR1 and CDR2: LNHNV, YYDKDF (reference sequence). V shed 3 bases and J 6 bases; nucleotides not matched to a gene: 9. The CDR3 totals 17 residues. The chain carries TRBV15 and TRBJ2-1; TRBD2 aligns across 12 bases. This specimen consisted of peripheral blood, obtained 28 days after the second AZD1222 dose. This clonotype originated in an adult who received the AZD1222 COVID-19 vaccine. CDR3 region: CATSRGLLAGGPNEQFF. CDR3 nucleotide sequence: TGTGCCACCAGCAGGGGTTTACTAGCGGGGGGACCCAATGAGCAGTTCTTC.